This T cell receptor beta chain appears in the sequencing data of a study of vaccination and CD4 T cells after COVID-19. Study-level results: Convalescent patients' median share of reactive clones seen only post-vaccination was 80% to 90%.

As to this clonotype: Antigen specificity is unknown.

Germline CDR1 and CDR2: KGHSH and LQKENI. The CDR3 is 13 residues long. V lost 2 bases, J lost 6 bases, and 8 bases lay in between. An Oncomine TCR Beta short-read assay was used to sequence the DNA from cultured CD4+ T cells. TCRdb reprocessed the PCR reads with MiXCR, giving one entry per CDR3 protein. The sample holds more than 9,500 distinct CDR3 sequences, more than 25% seen once. This sample's treatment: roughly 10-day PBMC culture with coronavirus spike peptide pools or control peptides (ViraFEST assay). The rearrangement uses TRBV18 and TRBJ1-3; D perhaps matches TRBD1 (6 bases). Sequenced material: cultured CD4+ T cells from blood. The TCR sequence derives from a human donor with COVID-19. The DNA of the CDR3 is TGTGCCAGCTCACCAGGGGGCGAAAACACCATATATTTT. Translation: CASSPGGENTIYF. The whole variable domain, filled in from reference TRBV18 and TRBJ1-3, reads NAGVMQNPRHLVRRRGQEARLRCSPMKGHSHVYWYRQLPEEGLKFMVYLQKENIIDESGMPKERFSAEFPKEGPSILRIQQVVRGDSAAYFCASSPGGENTIYFGEGSWLTVV.